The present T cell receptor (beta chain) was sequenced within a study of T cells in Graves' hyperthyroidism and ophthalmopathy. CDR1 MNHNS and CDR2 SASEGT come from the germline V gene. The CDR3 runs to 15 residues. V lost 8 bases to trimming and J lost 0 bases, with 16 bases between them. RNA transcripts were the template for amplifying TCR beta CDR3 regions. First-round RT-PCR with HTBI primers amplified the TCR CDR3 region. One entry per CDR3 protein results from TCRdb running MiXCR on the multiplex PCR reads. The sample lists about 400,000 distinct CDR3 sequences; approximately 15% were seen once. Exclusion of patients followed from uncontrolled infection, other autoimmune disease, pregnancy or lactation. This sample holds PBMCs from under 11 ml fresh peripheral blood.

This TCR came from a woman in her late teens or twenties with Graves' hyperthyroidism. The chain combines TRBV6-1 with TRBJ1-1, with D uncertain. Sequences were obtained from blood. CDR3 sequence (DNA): TGTGCCAGCGCGAGCGTCGAAGTCATGAACACTGAAGCTTTCTTT. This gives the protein CASASVEVMNTEAFF.